A single sample gave rise to the 25 T cell receptor beta chains below, sequenced in a study of CD8+ T cells in alopecia areata. Sequencing templates came from extracted RNA that was reverse transcribed into cDNA. Some clones are missing from TCRdb's copy, which holds only in-frame ones; the method was immunoSEQ multiplex PCR. Observed are approximately 300,000 clones, no singletons, with the top ten taking 1.2%. Pooled cells of cutaneous lymph node origin were sorted on CD4, CD8alpha, NKG2D, NKG2ACE and other markers. Sequencing was carried out using CD4+ T cells sorted from a lymph node. These receptor sequences come from a C3H/HeJ mouse with alopecia areata. Mice of this strain are of MHC haplotype H2-k.

This clone was seen only a few times. Each gene name is a mouse one. The CDR3 end lies 4 residues beyond the end of the read and is filled in from the germline J gene. This rearrangement joins TRBV13-3 to TRBJ2-5; tentatively, D is TRBD1 (5 bases). Trimming took 4 bases from V and 2 from J, leaving 8 bases between them. The CDR3 length is 13 residues. The V gene's germline CDR1 is NNHDY and CDR2 SYVADS. The CDR3 region is CASSRTPQDTQYF. CDR3 bases read: TGTGCCAGCAGTCGGACACCCCAAGAC.

This clone has more than one count but fewer than ten. All gene names here are mouse names. Read data end 4 residues before the CDR3 end; the end is taken from the germline J gene. The gene calls are TRBV1 and TRBJ2-5, with a possible D match to TRBD2 (6 bases). CDR3 length equals 15 residues. Trimming pared 1 base from V and 3 bases from J, leaving 11 bases between. Germline lookup yields CDR1 NSQYPW and CDR2 LRSPGD (reference sequence). CDR3 DNA, as far as it was read: TGCACCTGCAGTGCAGTCCGGGACTTTCAAGAC. Translated: CTCSAVRDFQD. The complete CDR3 protein is CTCSAVRDFQDTQYF.

Comments on this clone: Mouse germline and gene names are used. The observed sequence ends 4 residues before the CDR3 terminus, with the missing tail filled in from the germline J gene. The chain combines TRBV1 with TRBJ1-1, with 9 bases that match TRBD1. Germline-derived CDR1 and CDR2 are NSQYPW and LRSPGD (reference sequence). V dropped 3 bases and J dropped 1; count of bases not matched to a gene: 6. The CDR3 is made up of 16 amino acids. CDR3 protein: CTCSALPTGGNTEVFF. The part of the CDR3 DNA that was read is TGCACCTGCAGTGCCCTCCCGACAGGGGGAAACACA.

This clone was picked up a small number of times. Any gene name here is a mouse gene name. The read ends 4 residues before the CDR3 terminus; that terminus is restored from the germline J gene. This same CDR3 is encoded by further DNA sequences in the sample. The chain uses TRBV17 and TRBJ2-7, with D perhaps TRBD2 (6 bases). V shed 3 bases and J shed 0 bases, with 9 bases lying between them. The CDR3 runs to 14 residues. Looked up from germline, CDR1 is MNHDT and CDR2 is YYDKIL. The CDR3 region is CASSSWGSSYEQYF. The CDR3 DNA, read in part, is TGTGCTAGCAGTAGTTGGGGGAGCTCCTAT.

Note on this clone: These gene names are mouse names. With the read ending 4 residues before the CDR3 end, the germline J gene is used to fill in that end. V is TRBV13-1 and J is TRBJ2-2; the D gene is possibly TRBD1 (5 bases). Looked up from germline, CDR1 is NSHNY and CDR2 is SYGAGN. Trimming removed 4 bases at V and 2 bases at J, with 9 bases between. CDR3 size: 14 residues. The sequenced part of the CDR3 DNA is TGTGCCAGCAGTCCAGGGTGGAACACCGGG. It specifies CASSPGWNTG. The whole CDR3 region reads CASSPGWNTGQLYF.

This clone was observed a handful of times. Genes and germline come from the mouse. The DNA ends 4 residues before the CDR3 does, and the rest of the CDR3 is filled in from the germline J gene. J is TRBJ2-3 and V is TRBV1; unclear D gene. This CDR3 is built from 15 residues. V was pared by 0 bases and J by 0 bases, with 7 bases between. CDR1 is NSQYPW and CDR2 is LRSPGD in the germline V gene (reference sequence). Partial CDR3 DNA: TGCACCTGCAGTGCAGATCTGTCTAGTGCAGAA. The encoded protein is CTCSADLSSAE. The CDR3 in full is CTCSADLSSAETLYF.

This clone was detected only a few times. Mouse germline and gene names are used. The CDR3 end is not reached by the read, which stops 4 residues before it; the germline J gene fills it in. The chain links TRBV29 to TRBJ2-1, with TRBD1 identical over 10 bases. The CDR3 runs 15 residues. The germline V gene encodes CDR1 MSHET and CDR2 SYDVDS. The sequenced part of the CDR3 DNA is TGTGCTAGCAGTTTAAGACAGGGGGCATGGGCT. Translating gives CASSLRQGAWA. The complete CDR3 protein is CASSLRQGAWAEQFF.

A few counts support this clone. Genes and germline come from the mouse. The missing CDR3 end, 4 residues past where the read stops, is filled in from the germline J gene. V and J are TRBV17 and TRBJ2-2; tentative D call: TRBD1 (6 bases). Per the germline V gene, CDR1 is MNHDT and CDR2 is YYDKIL. Trimming removed 4 bases from V and 5 bases from J, with 8 bases in between. CDR3 size: 13 residues. CDR3 DNA, as far as it was read: TGTGCTAGCAGTATCGGACAGACCGGG. This gives the protein CASSIGQTG. The CDR3 reads in full as CASSIGQTGQLYF.

About this clone itself: The genes and germline here are from mouse. The sample has other DNA sequences that encode this CDR3 too. The CDR3 bases that were read are TGTGCCAGCAGAACAGGGAACCAAGAC. Its translation is CASRTGNQD. Given in full, the CDR3 is CASRTGNQDTQYF. The chain combines TRBV13-3 with TRBJ2-5; the D gene is possibly TRBD1 (6 bases). The sequenced fragment ends 4 residues before the CDR3 boundary, so the rest is inferred from the germline J gene. The germline V and J ends were trimmed by 5 bases and 0 bases, with 7 bases remaining between them. The germline gives CDR1 NNHDY, CDR2 SYVADS. This CDR3 has 13 residues.

Concerning this clone: Genes here carry mouse names. Read data end 4 residues before the CDR3 end; the end is taken from the germline J gene. V is TRBV17 and J is TRBJ2-3, with 9 bases fitting TRBD2. Germline V CDR1 and CDR2: MNHDT, YYDKIL. The V and J ends lost 7 bases and 0 bases, in that order; junction bases with no gene match: 2. The CDR3 is 14 amino acids. CDR3 DNA, as far as it was read: TGTGCTAGCACGACTGGGGGTAGTGCAGAA. This codes for CASTTGGSAE. The entire CDR3 sequence reads CASTTGGSAETLYF.

This clone was detected a few times. Genes and germline come from the mouse. The observed sequence ends 4 residues before the CDR3 terminus, with the missing tail filled in from the germline J gene. The rearrangement uses TRBV1 and TRBJ2-3; TRBD2 matches at 9 bases. The V and J ends lost 4 bases and 3 bases, in that order; junction bases with no gene match: 5. The CDR3 is 15 amino acids. Germline V gives CDR1 NSQYPW, CDR2 LRSPGD (reference sequence). CDR3 DNA, as far as it was read: TGCACCTGCAGTGGACTGGGGGAAAGAGCAGAA. Amino acid sequence: CTCSGLGERAE. The entire CDR3 reads CTCSGLGERAETLYF.

About this clone: Gene names and germline refer to mouse. The missing CDR3 end, 4 residues past where the read stops, is filled in from the germline J gene. The V gene is TRBV13-3, the J gene TRBJ2-5, with D possibly TRBD2 on 6 matching bases. The CDR3 totals 11 residues. Germline CDR1 NNHDY, CDR2 SYVADS. The CDR3 protein is CARDCEDTQYF. CDR3 DNA, as far as it was read: TGTGCCAGGGACTGCGAAGAC.

To note about this clone: The gene names given are mouse names. The sequenced fragment ends 4 residues before the CDR3 boundary, so the rest is inferred from the germline J gene. The rearrangement joins TRBV1 to TRBJ2-2; a weak D match, TRBD1 (5 bases). In germline, CDR1 is NSQYPW, CDR2 LRSPGD (reference sequence). Trimming left V 0 bases short and J 3 bases short, with 11 bases between. The CDR3 length is 16 residues. Incomplete CDR3 DNA: TGCACCTGCAGTGCAGATCTCAGGGCGGACACCGGG. Its protein product is CTCSADLRADTG. The CDR3 in its entirety is CTCSADLRADTGQLYF.

In the case of this clone: Gene names and germline refer to mouse. The read terminates 4 residues ahead of where the CDR3 ends, so the germline J gene completes it. V gene TRBV13-2 combines with J gene TRBJ2-3; tentatively, D is TRBD2 (7 bases). The V end lost 2 bases, the J end lost 1 base, and 11 bases lay between the germline ends. Germline values: CDR1 NNHNN, CDR2 SYGAGS (reference sequence). The CDR3 loop spans 15 amino acids. The CDR3: CASGEGGGRAETLYF. CDR3 DNA (partial): TGTGCCAGCGGTGAAGGGGGGGGACGTGCAGAA.

This clone was picked up a small number of times. Germline and genes: mouse. The CDR3 bases that were read are TGTGCCAGCAGTGATGCGACAATGTCAAACACCGGG. Translated, it gives CASSDATMSNTG. The full CDR3 protein reads CASSDATMSNTGQLYF. The gene calls are TRBV13-1 and TRBJ2-2; D ambiguous. From the germline J gene comes the end of the CDR3, since the read stops 4 residues before it. This CDR3 has 16 residues. CDR1 is NSHNY, CDR2 SYGAGN, per germline. V was pared by 0 bases and J by 0 bases, with 9 bases between.

On this clone: Any gene name here is a mouse gene name. The CDR3 end falls 4 residues outside the read, so it is completed with the germline J gene. V usage is TRBV31 and J usage is TRBJ2-2; the match to TRBD2 covers 10 bases. Per the germline V gene, CDR1 is GKSSPN and CDR2 is SITVG. The CDR3 runs to 16 residues. J lost 3 bases, V lost 1 base, and 5 bases had no gene match. The part of the CDR3 DNA that was read is TGTGCCTGGAGTCCCCTGGGGGGGCAGGACACCGGG. Translating it yields CAWSPLGGQDTG. In full, the CDR3 is CAWSPLGGQDTGQLYF.

Details on this clone: Gene labels here are mouse ones. The DNA ends 4 residues before the CDR3 does, and the rest of the CDR3 is filled in from the germline J gene. Other DNA sequences in this sample translate to the same CDR3. The chain links TRBV13-1 to TRBJ1-1; 7 nucleotides align to TRBD1. CDR1 and CDR2 (germline): NSHNY, SYGAGN. After removal of 0 bases from V and 0 bases from J, the junction contained 5 bases not matched to a gene. The CDR3 runs to 16 residues. The DNA read from the CDR3 is TGTGCCAGCAGTGATGGCGGCCAGGGGGCAAACACA. This translates into CASSDGGQGANT. The full CDR3 is CASSDGGQGANTEVFF.

On this clone: All gene names here are mouse names. The read halts 4 residues ahead of the CDR3 end, with the missing end drawn from the germline J gene. The V call is TRBV13-3, the J call TRBJ2-7, with TRBD2 matching 14 bases. In germline, CDR1 is NNHDY, CDR2 SYVADS. CDR3 length: 18 amino acids. V was pared by 5 bases and J by 0 bases, with 10 bases of the junction left unmatched. Incomplete CDR3 DNA: TGTGCCAGCAGGGGGGACAGGGGACTGGGGGGGCGCTCCTAT. Translated, it gives CASRGDRGLGGRSY. The CDR3 in its entirety is CASRGDRGLGGRSYEQYF.

A remark on this clone: Any gene name here is a mouse gene name. The read comes to an end 4 residues before the CDR3 does, leaving the germline J gene to fill in the end. This sequence joins TRBV5 and TRBJ1-1; 9 positions agree with TRBD1. J lost 1 base, V lost 4 bases, and 4 bases had no gene match. Germline V gives CDR1 LGHNA, CDR2 YNLKQL (reference sequence). CDR3 length: 15 residues. Incomplete CDR3 DNA: TGTGCCAGCAGCCTACCGGGACAGGGGAACACA. Translated, it gives CASSLPGQGNT. The CDR3 in its entirety is CASSLPGQGNTEVFF.

This clone was seen a handful of times. The germline and genes are mouse ones. The read finishes 3 residues shy of the CDR3 end, and the germline J gene is used to complete it. The chain employs TRBV5 and TRBJ1-6; the D is unclear. TRBJ1-6 is known as an ORF, though its function is uncertain. Germline V lookup: CDR1 LGHNA, CDR2 YNLKQL (reference sequence). There are 14 residues in the CDR3. V lost 3 bases and J lost 0, with 3 bases in between. The part of the CDR3 DNA that was read is TGTGCCAGCAGCCAGTATTCCTATAATTCGCCC. It specifies CASSQYSYNSP. The full CDR3 protein reads CASSQYSYNSPLYF.

On this clone itself: Here the gene names and germline are mouse. The read terminates 4 residues before the CDR3 end, so the remaining end is supplied by the germline J gene. Other DNA sequences in this sample translate to the same CDR3. V gene TRBV19 combines with J gene TRBJ2-5; the match to TRBD1 covers 9 bases. The V gene's germline CDR1 is FNHDT and CDR2 SITEND (reference sequence). Trimming cost V 3 bases and J 2 bases; bases outside gene matches: 1. The CDR3 has 14 amino acids. The CDR3 region is CASSRDRAQDTQYF. The sequenced CDR3 bases are TGTGCCAGCAGTAGGGACAGGGCCCAAGAC.

This clone turned up a few times. These gene names are mouse names. Read coverage stops 4 residues before the CDR3 terminus; the germline J gene supplies the remainder. The sample carries other DNA sequences with the same CDR3. V gene TRBV13-1 combines with J gene TRBJ2-5; the D gene is possibly TRBD1 (6 bases). This CDR3 region has 14 residues. With 1 base removed from V and 0 bases from J, the gap between germline ends came to 6 bases. Germline V CDR1 and CDR2: NSHNY, SYGAGN. CDR3: CASSDRGNQDTQYF. The DNA read from the CDR3 is TGTGCCAGCAGTGATAGGGGGAACCAAGAC.

In this sample, this clone turned up a few times. Any gene name here is a mouse gene name. The observed sequence ends 4 residues before the CDR3 terminus, with the missing tail filled in from the germline J gene. Other DNA variants within this sample encode the same CDR3. This chain connects TRBV17 to TRBJ1-1, with D unclear. The CDR3 sequence is 12 residues long. Germline V lookup: CDR1 MNHDT, CDR2 YYDKIL. The CDR3 here is CASSRDRTEVFF. The CDR3 bases that were read are TGTGCTAGCAGTAGAGATAGGACA.

In this sample, this clone turned up a few times. Each gene name is a mouse one. Read coverage stops 4 residues before the CDR3 terminus; the germline J gene supplies the remainder. Other DNA sequences in this sample translate to the same CDR3. This chain uses TRBV13-1 with TRBJ2-1; 9 positions match TRBD2. V was pared by 3 bases and J by 1 base, with 2 bases of the junction left unmatched. Germline CDR1 is NSHNY and CDR2 is SYGAGN. The CDR3 has 15 amino acids. The CDR3 bases that were read are TGTGCCAGCAGTGCAGACTGGGGGAACTATGCT. This sequence encodes CASSADWGNYA. The full CDR3 is CASSADWGNYAEQFF.

This clone was seen at least ten times. All gene names here are mouse names. The read ends 4 residues shy of where the CDR3 ends; the end is completed using the germline J gene. This chain joins TRBV13-1 and TRBJ2-2; the match to TRBD2 covers 7 bases. The junction had 3 bases not matched to a gene; V was cut back by 6 bases and J by 1 base. The V gene's germline CDR1 is NSHNY and CDR2 SYGAGN. The CDR3 length is 14 residues. The CDR3 protein is CASTHWGNTGQLYF. The part of the CDR3 DNA that was read is TGTGCCAGCACCCACTGGGGAAACACCGGG.